This T cell receptor (beta chain) derives from a study of T cells after posttransplantation cyclophosphamide. Points from the study as a whole: TRB clonality was highly associated with recipient CMV seropositivity and reactivation. TRB overlap between skin or GI tissue T cells and blood was limited. Later post-transplant blood repertoires were often dominated by donor CD8+ memory clones.

V lost 1 base to trimming and J lost 5 bases, with 17 bases between them. From germline, CDR1 is GTSNPN and CDR2 SVGIG (reference sequence). The CDR3 totals 15 residues. Controls had myeloablative marrow grafts with methotrexate and calcineurin inhibitor, sampled at 1 year. With respect to this clone: Its antigen is undetermined.

Produced via immunoSEQ multiplex PCR; TCRdb's table is partial and in-frame only. Of roughly 21,000 clones listed, 70% to 90% are singletons. The TCR sequence derives from a female patient aged 30 to 45 who received an allogeneic stem cell transplant from an unrelated donor, was CMV-positive, and had acute and chronic GVHD. Some T cells may possibly be graft donor cells. The chain employs TRBV30 and TRBJ1-1; D unresolved. Sample: PBMCs, taken around 350 days after allogeneic stem cell transplant with calcineurin inhibitor and methotrexate. The CDR3 here is CAWSASDVLGTEAFF. DNA for the CDR3: TGTGCCTGGAGTGCATCGGACGTACTAGGGACTGAAGCTTTCTTT.